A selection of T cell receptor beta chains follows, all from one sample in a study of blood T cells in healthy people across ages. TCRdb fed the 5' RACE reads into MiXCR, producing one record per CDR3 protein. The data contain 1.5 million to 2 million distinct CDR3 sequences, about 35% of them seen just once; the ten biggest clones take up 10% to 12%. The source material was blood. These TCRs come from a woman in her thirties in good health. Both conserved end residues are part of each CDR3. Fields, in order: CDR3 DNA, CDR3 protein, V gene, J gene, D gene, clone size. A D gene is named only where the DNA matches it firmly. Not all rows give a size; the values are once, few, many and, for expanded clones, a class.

TGTGCCGGACAGGGGGAAGAGGACGAGCAGTACTTC	CAGQGEEDEQYF	TRBV25-1	TRBJ2-7	TRBD1	many
TGTGCCAGCACAGTTTACCCCAACAATGAGCAGTTCTTC	CASTVYPNNEQFF	TRBV2	TRBJ2-1	.	many
TGTGCCTGGGACAGGGGTGGGGAGACCCAGTACTTC	CAWDRGGETQYF	TRBV30	TRBJ2-5	TRBD1	.
TGTGCCAGCAGTTCCGGGACTAGCATTTGGACAGATACGCAGTATTTT	CASSSGTSIWTDTQYF	TRBV12-3/TRBV12-4	TRBJ2-3	TRBD2	many
TGTGCCAGCAGCAACGGCCCTAGCGGGAGCTTCGCCCCCACAGATACGCAGTATTTT	CASSNGPSGSFAPTDTQYF	TRBV21-1	TRBJ2-3	.	.
TGTGCCAGCAGTTTAGAAGCGGGAGTAACCTTTTTCGGCGACGAGCAGTACTTC	CASSLEAGVTFFGDEQYF	TRBV28	TRBJ2-7	TRBD2	few
TGTGCCAGCAGCTTTCCGGGACAGGGCAACTATGGCTACACCTTC	CASSFPGQGNYGYTF	TRBV5-6	TRBJ1-2	TRBD1	few
TGCGCCAGCAGCTTGAGGCCAGTAGGAGAGACCCAGTACTTC	CASSLRPVGETQYF	TRBV5-1	TRBJ2-5	.	once
TGTGCCATCAGTGAGTTAGGACAGAGCGGGCAGTATTTT	CAISELGQSGQYF	TRBV10-3	TRBJ2-3	.	.
TGCAGTGCTAGAGTATCCGGGTACCGTCTAGCCAAAAACATTCAGTACTTC	CSARVSGYRLAKNIQYF	TRBV20-1	TRBJ2-4	.	many
TGCGCCAGCAAATGGGACAAGGTCGACGAGCAGTACTTC	CASKWDKVDEQYF	TRBV4-1	TRBJ2-7	.	.
TGTGCCAGCAGTTTTGGCGGGAGAGGAGATATGCAGTATTTT	CASSFGGRGDMQYF	TRBV12-3/TRBV12-4	TRBJ2-3	TRBD2	.
TGTGCCAGTAGAGCCGGGGCAGGGGCCTCCAATGAGCAGTTCTTC	CASRAGAGASNEQFF	TRBV2	TRBJ2-1	.	.
TGTGCCAGCAGTTACTCGTTTTTCGATACTCAGGGGAAAAACTATGGCTACACCTTC	CASSYSFFDTQGKNYGYTF	TRBV6-5	TRBJ1-2	.	.
TGCAGCGTTGAAGCCAGTGGAGATACGCAGTATTTT	CSVEASGDTQYF	TRBV29-1	TRBJ2-3	.	many
TGCGCCAGCAGCCCCCGGACTAGCGGGGCCCAGCGCGAGCAGTACTTC	CASSPRTSGAQREQYF	TRBV4-1	TRBJ2-7	TRBD2	.
TGTGCCAGCACCCACCTAGCGGGAGGGCAAGAGACCCAGTACTTC	CASTHLAGGQETQYF	TRBV12-3/TRBV12-4	TRBJ2-5	TRBD2	.
TGTGCCAGCAGCCAAGATAAAGGGGGCGTCGGGGAGACCCAGTACTTC	CASSQDKGGVGETQYF	TRBV7-6	TRBJ2-5	TRBD1	.
TGTGCCAGCAGCCAAAGTCGAGGTTACGAGCAGTACTTC	CASSQSRGYEQYF	TRBV3-1	TRBJ2-7	.	few
TGCGCCAGCAGCCAAGGTGCGCTGGAGACCCAGTACTTC	CASSQGALETQYF	TRBV4-1	TRBJ2-5	.	many
TGCGCCAGCAGTGAGTCCCAGCGGGATTACGAGCAGTACTTC	CASSESQRDYEQYF	TRBV10-2	TRBJ2-7	TRBD2	many
TGTGCCAGCAGCCAAGACGCGGGACAGCACAATGAGCAGTTCTTC	CASSQDAGQHNEQFF	TRBV4-2	TRBJ2-1	.	many
TGTGCCAGCACCCAGGAGAATAATTCACCCCTCCACTTT	CASTQENNSPLHF	TRBV2	TRBJ1-6	.	few
TGCGCCAGCAGCCTACATCCTACTAGCGGGAGCGCGGGCACAGATACGCAGTATTTT	CASSLHPTSGSAGTDTQYF	TRBV4-1	TRBJ2-3	TRBD2	few
TGCGCCAGCAGCCCATCCCTGACTAGCGGGAGCACAGATACGCAGTATTTT	CASSPSLTSGSTDTQYF	TRBV4-1	TRBJ2-3	TRBD2	.
TGTGCCAGCAGTGGGAATACGGGATCCGAGCAGTACTTC	CASSGNTGSEQYF	TRBV6-5	TRBJ2-7	.	.
TGTGCCAGCAGCCGACTAGCTTTGGGTTCACCCCTCCACTTT	CASSRLALGSPLHF	TRBV7-2	TRBJ1-6	.	few